The rows below give T cell receptor beta chains drawn from one sample of a study of T cells in Graves' hyperthyroidism and ophthalmopathy. TCRdb re-called the multiplex PCR reads with MiXCR, one entry per CDR3 protein. The repertoire holds around 350,000 distinct CDR3 sequences, with less than 15% as singletons. Sequencing used blood. The source is a woman aged 18 to 35 with Graves' hyperthyroidism. Both conserved end residues are part of each CDR3. A D gene is named only where the DNA matches it firmly. Not every row has a clone size; where given, it reads once, few, many or a size class.

V	D	J	size	DNA	CDR3
TRBV7-3	-	TRBJ2-3	many	TGTGCCAGCAGCTTAGGTCAAGACCCCGGGTTCACAGATACGCAGTATTTT	CASSLGQDPGFTDTQYF
TRBV28	-	TRBJ2-1	few	TGTGCCTACGGGGGGACAGTGCGTAATGAGCAGTTCTTC	CAYGGTVRNEQFF
TRBV4-1	TRBD1	TRBJ2-1	-	TGCGCCAGCAGCCAAGTCTTTCGGGTACAGGGGACCTACAATGAGCAGTTCTTC	CASSQVFRVQGTYNEQFF
TRBV7-8	TRBD1	TRBJ1-2	many	TGTGCCAGCAGCTTAGAATCGCTTATACAGGGGGCGTTTGGCTACACCTTC	CASSLESLIQGAFGYTF
TRBV6-1	TRBD1	TRBJ2-3	many	TGTGCCAGCAGACGACAGGGGGCCGACGGGGCAGATACGCAGTATTTT	CASRRQGADGADTQYF
TRBV5-1	-	TRBJ2-2	few	TGCGCCAGCAGCAAAAGCCAGACGGGAGCATTAGGGGAGCTGTTTTTT	CASSKSQTGALGELFF
TRBV19	TRBD1	TRBJ1-4	-	TGTGCCACCGAGGGAGTCCCGGGACAGGGATCGAGTACTAATGAAAAACTGTTTTTT	CATEGVPGQGSSTNEKLFF
TRBV28	TRBD1	TRBJ1-2	many	TGTGCCAGCAGTTTAGACGGACAGGGGGCGTCGGGCTACACCTTC	CASSLDGQGASGYTF
TRBV28	TRBD1	TRBJ1-5	many	TGTGCCAGCAGTACCCCGACAGGGAGCAATCAGCCCCAGCATTTT	CASSTPTGSNQPQHF
TRBV7-2	TRBD1	TRBJ1-2	few	TGTGCCAGCACCCCGACAGGGGGTTTCGACTATGGCTACACCTTC	CASTPTGGFDYGYTF
TRBV28	-	TRBJ1-4	many	TGTGCCAGCAGACCTCAGGGTGGCGAAAAACTGTTTTTT	CASRPQGGEKLFF
TRBV12-3/TRBV12-4	-	TRBJ1-5	few	TGTGCCAGCAGTTTGGGCAGCAGAGATCAGCCCCAGCATTTT	CASSLGSRDQPQHF
TRBV4-3	TRBD2	TRBJ2-7	-	TGCGCCAGCAGCCATGCCGACAGCGGGATACGTGAGCAGTACTTC	CASSHADSGIREQYF
TRBV28	TRBD1	TRBJ2-5	many	TGTGCCAGCACCCAACGGGACAGATCCAAAGAGACCCAGTACTTC	CASTQRDRSKETQYF
TRBV24-1	TRBD1	TRBJ2-5	many	TGTGCCACCAGTGCAGGGGGAAAAGAGACCCAGTACTTC	CATSAGGKETQYF
TRBV12-3/TRBV12-4	TRBD2	TRBJ2-5	-	TGTGCCAGCACCCCCCTGGGGAGCGGGGGAAAAGAGACCCAGTACTTC	CASTPLGSGGKETQYF